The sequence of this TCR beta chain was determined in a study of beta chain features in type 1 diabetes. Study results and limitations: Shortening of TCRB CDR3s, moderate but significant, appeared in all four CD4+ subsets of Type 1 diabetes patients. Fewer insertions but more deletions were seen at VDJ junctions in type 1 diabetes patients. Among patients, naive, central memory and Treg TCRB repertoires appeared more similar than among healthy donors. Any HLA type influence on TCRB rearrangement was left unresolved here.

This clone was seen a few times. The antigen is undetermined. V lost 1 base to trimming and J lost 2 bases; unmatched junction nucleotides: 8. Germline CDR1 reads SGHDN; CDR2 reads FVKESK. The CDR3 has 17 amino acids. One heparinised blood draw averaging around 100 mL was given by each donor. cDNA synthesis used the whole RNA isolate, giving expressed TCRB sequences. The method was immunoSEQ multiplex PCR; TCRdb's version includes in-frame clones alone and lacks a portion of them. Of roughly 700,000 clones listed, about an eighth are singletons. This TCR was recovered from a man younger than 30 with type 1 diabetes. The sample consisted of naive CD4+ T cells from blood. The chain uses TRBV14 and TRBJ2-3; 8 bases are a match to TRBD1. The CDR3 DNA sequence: TGTGCCAGCAGCCAAGGTGTTTGGACAGGGAACACAGATACGCAGTATTTT. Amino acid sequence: CASSQGVWTGNTDTQYF.